The rows below give T cell receptor beta chains drawn from one sample of a study of CD8+CD57+ T cells in acquired aplastic anemia. TCRdb redid the calling of the reads with MiXCR, one entry per CDR3 protein. The repertoire holds around 200,000 distinct CDR3 sequences, 48% seen once, with roughly 13% in the top ten. The source material was sorted CD4+, CD8+, or CD8+CD57+ T cells (not recorded which) from PBMCs. These receptors all stem from a human donor with aplastic anemia. The CDR3 runs from the conserved cysteine through the conserved F or W. D genes are given only for firm matches. Clone size is not always given. Where it is, it says once, few, many or a class for expanded clones.

TRBJ1-6	-	TRBV29-1	TRBD1	TGCAGCGTCGACCCGGGACAGGGGAAGGACTCACCCCTCCACTTT	CSVDPGQGKDSPLHF
TRBJ2-3	many	TRBV20-1	-	TGCAGTGCTAGACCACGGAAACTCACAGATACGCAGTATTTT	CSARPRKLTDTQYF
TRBJ1-5	few	TRBV28	-	TGTGCCAGCAGTCGACAGATCAATCAGCCCCAGCATTTT	CASSRQINQPQHF
TRBJ1-2	many	TRBV7-9	-	TGTGCCAGCAGCCCCCGGACAGCAGGGAACTATGGCTACACCTTC	CASSPRTAGNYGYTF
TRBJ2-2	-	TRBV10-1	TRBD2	TGCGCCAGCAGTGAATTCCAGCGGGGGGGCTGGACCGGGGAGCTGTTTTTT	CASSEFQRGGWTGELFF
TRBJ1-2	-	TRBV30	TRBD1	TGTGCCTGGCAAAGGGACAGTAGCAGCTACACCTTC	CAWQRDSSSYTF
TRBJ2-7	-	TRBV9	TRBD2	TGTGCCAGCAGCGTAGGGACTAGCGGGGCCCCCTACGAGCAGTACTTC	CASSVGTSGAPYEQYF
TRBJ1-4	many	TRBV5-1	TRBD1	TGTGCCAGCAGCTTAGGACAGGGGAATGAAAAACTGTTTTTT	CASSLGQGNEKLFF
TRBJ2-7	few	TRBV10-3	-	TGTGCCATCAGTGAGTACACAGACTACGAGCAGTACTTC	CAISEYTDYEQYF
TRBJ1-5	-	TRBV25-1	-	TGTGCCAGCAGTGTGACAGGACAGAATCAGCCCCAGCATTTT	CASSVTGQNQPQHF
TRBJ2-7	-	TRBV20-1	-	TGCAGTGCTAGAATGGGAAGCTCCTACGAGCAGTACTTC	CSARMGSSYEQYF